This TCR beta chain derives from a study of Ad26.COV2.S vaccination and SARS-CoV-2 variants. Findings and caveats of the study: Marked by substantial breadth, spike-specific CD8+ and CD4+ T cell responses were reportedly seen after vaccination.

Described treatment: roughly 18 received Ad26.COV2.S at low or high dose, single or two shots; several received placebo; per-sample allocation not given. All samples were drawn on day 63, counting from the first vaccine or placebo injection. Of note for this clone: The antigen remains unidentified.

The V and J ends lost 4 bases and 9 bases respectively, with 7 bases between them. The CDR3 is 11 amino acids. The germline V gene encodes CDR1 LGHDT and CDR2 YNNKEL (reference sequence). The repertoire was sequenced with immunoSEQ multiplex PCR; TCRdb's copy has only in-frame clones and lacks some. The table includes fewer than 400,000 clones, 85% detected once. The material was peripheral blood, obtained in a trial of Ad26.COV2.S vaccine versus placebo. This TCR was recovered from a person between 18 and 65 years old who received the Ad26.COV2.S COVID-19 vaccine or a placebo. The chain has TRBV3-1 (or the pseudogene TRBV3-2) and TRBJ2-1; no definite D call. The CDR3 is CASSLWGEQFF. As DNA, the CDR3 is TGTGCCAGCAGCCTCTGGGGTGAGCAGTTCTTC.